This T cell receptor beta chain was profiled in a study of T cell responses to AZD1222 COVID-19 vaccine. Profiling relied on immunoSEQ multiplex PCR, and the TCRdb table lists in-frame clones only, not all of them. The sample lists approximately 110,000 clones, roughly 80% seen once, with roughly 9.5% in the top ten. About this clone itself: Antigen unknown.

The CDR3 is 14 residues long. CDR1 is MNHNS and CDR2 is SASEGT in the germline V gene. V dropped 10 bases and J dropped 3; count of bases not matched to a gene: 3. Study-wide results and caveats: Close to half of spike-specific TCRs reportedly recognize unmutated variant regions.

The source of this sequence is an adult in good health. The source was peripheral blood, collected on day 0 of AZD1222 vaccination. The chain couples TRBV6-1 to TRBJ2-2; 12 bases fit TRBD2. CDR3 protein: CATRLAGDTGELFF. The CDR3 coding sequence is TGTGCCACCCGACTAGCGGGGGACACCGGGGAGCTGTTTTTT.